These 12 T cell receptor beta chains originate from one sample sequenced in a study of T cell responses to AZD1222 COVID-19 vaccine. TCRdb keeps only in-frame clones here, not all; method: immunoSEQ multiplex PCR. The sample includes some 130,000 clones, 93% of them seen just once. The source was peripheral blood, collected on day 0 of AZD1222 vaccination. Receptors were obtained from an adult in good health.

This chain uses TRBV25-1 with TRBJ1-2, with D perhaps TRBD1 (6 bases). With 3 bases removed from V and 4 bases from J, the gap between germline ends came to 9 bases. The CDR3 has 13 amino acids. Germline V CDR1 and CDR2: MGHDK, SYGVNS. The CDR3 reads CASSETGSYGYTF. The DNA for the CDR3 is TGTGCCAGCAGTGAGACAGGTAGCTATGGCTACACCTTC.

This sequence joins TRBV4-1 and TRBJ2-6; TRBD2 might be the D (8 bases). This CDR3 comprises 18 residues. The V gene's germline CDR1 is MGHRA and CDR2 YSYEKL. V was pared by 1 base and J by 1 base, with 14 bases between. DNA of the CDR3: TGCGCCAGCAGCCAAGCGGGAGGGGGCGCATCTGGGGCCAACGTCCTGACTTTC. Amino acids: CASSQAGGGASGANVLTF.

This clone was detected a few times. The rearrangement uses TRBV5-1 and TRBJ1-5, with D unclear. Germline V gene data show CDR1 as SGHRS and CDR2 as YFSETQ. The V end was cut by 2 bases, the J end by 6 bases, with 12 bases between. This CDR3 is 14 amino acids long. The CDR3 sequence is CASSLNPWGQPQHF. CDR3 bases: TGCGCCAGCAGCTTAAATCCATGGGGTCAGCCCCAGCATTTT.

The genes are TRBV7-9 and TRBJ1-1; weak D call: TRBD1 (5 bases). Trimming shortened V by 0 bases and J by 0 bases, and 14 bases separated the two germline ends. Germline V gene lookup returns CDR1 SEHNR and CDR2 FQNEAQ (reference sequence). The CDR3 extends over 17 amino acids. The CDR3 is CASSLAWGGGLNTEAFF. CDR3 DNA sequence: TGTGCCAGCAGCTTAGCTTGGGGGGGAGGGCTGAACACTGAAGCTTTCTTT.

The genes are TRBV5-6 and TRBJ1-3; a possible D gene is TRBD1 (5 bases). The CDR3 length is 18 residues. Trimming shortened V by 4 bases and J by 0 bases, and 20 bases separated the two germline ends. The germline CDR1 and CDR2 sequences are SGHDT and YYEEEE. The CDR3 bases are TGTGCCAGCAGCGAAACCGGGACCTTCTCATTCTCTGGAAACACCATATATTTT. Amino acid sequence: CASSETGTFSFSGNTIYF.

This chain links TRBV15 with TRBJ2-6; D gene uncertain. Germline CDR1 is LNHNV and CDR2 is YYDKDF (reference sequence). V was trimmed by 1 base and J by 0 bases, leaving 13 bases between them. The CDR3 consists of 18 residues. CDR3 sequence reads: CATSRGRGTNSGANVLTF. The DNA for the CDR3 is TGTGCCACCAGCAGAGGGCGTGGCACCAACTCTGGGGCCAACGTCCTGACTTTC. Together with reference TRBV15 and TRBJ2-6, the CDR3 gives the full variable domain: DAMVIQNPRYQVTQFGKPVTLSCSQTLNHNVMYWYQQKSSQAPKLLFHYYDKDFNNEADTPDNFQSRRPNTSFCFLDIRSPGLGDTAMYLCATSRGRGTNSGANVLTFGAGSRLTVL.

The V call is TRBV5-8, the J call TRBJ2-3; TRBD1 or TRBD2 may be the D gene (5 bases each). V was clipped by 7 bases and J by 0 bases, with 12 bases between them. Germline V CDR1 and CDR2: SGHTS, YDEGEE. The CDR3 covers 14 residues. CDR3 region: CASAGTRSTDTQYF. CDR3 DNA: TGTGCCAGCGCAGGGACGCGTAGCACAGATACGCAGTATTTT. Supplemented by reference TRBV5-8 and TRBJ2-3, the full variable domain reads EAGVTQSPTHLIKTRGQQATLRCSPISGHTSVYWYQQALGLGLQFLLWYDEGEERNRGNFPPRFSGRQFPNYSSELNVNALELEDSALYLCASAGTRSTDTQYFGPGTRLTVL.

The V gene is TRBV11-2, the J gene TRBJ2-7; D gene unclear. This CDR3 is 13 amino acids long. The germline V gene has CDR1 SGHAT and CDR2 FQNNGV. V was trimmed by 3 bases and J by 0 bases, leaving 6 bases between them. Written as DNA, the CDR3 is TGTGCCAGCAGCTTTACAAGCTCCTACGAGCAGTACTTC. Translation gives CASSFTSSYEQYF.

By its share, this clone is medium-sized. CDR3 sequence: CASSQAGQGPTYEQYF. DNA for the CDR3: TGTGCCAGCAGTCAGGCAGGACAGGGACCAACCTACGAGCAGTACTTC. V gene TRBV6-2 or TRBV6-3 combines with J gene TRBJ2-7; TRBD1 aligns across 8 bases. Germline V gene sequence: CDR1 MNHEY, CDR2 SVGEGT. V trimming: 5 bases; J trimming: 2 bases; junction bases outside the gene matches: 11. The CDR3 is made up of 16 amino acids.

V is TRBV12-3 or TRBV12-4 and J is TRBJ1-6, with D maybe TRBD1 (5 bases). Trimming removed 6 bases at V and 17 bases at J, with 14 bases between. The CDR3 sequence is 11 residues long. In DNA form, the CDR3 reads TGTGCCAGCAGCACCGGGACCCTTGTCCACTTT. As protein: CASSTGTLVHF.

This clone was recorded only once. This chain uses TRBV6-5 with TRBJ1-2; 8 nucleotides align to TRBD1. J gave up 4 bases and V 4 bases, and 5 bases lay outside the gene matches. Germline lookup yields CDR1 MNHEY and CDR2 SVGAGI. This CDR3 spans 14 amino acids. The CDR3 DNA reads TGTGCCAGCAGTTGGGGACAGGTCGGCTATGGCTACACCTTC. Translating it yields CASSWGQVGYGYTF.

This chain links TRBV5-1 with TRBJ1-3, with 8 bases fitting TRBD1. The CDR3 totals 13 residues. V was pared by 0 bases and J by 8 bases, with 1 base of the junction left unmatched. Germline assignment: CDR1 SGHRS and CDR2 YFSETQ. The CDR3, as DNA: TGCGCCAGCAGCTTGGAGACAGGGGACACCATATATTTT. Translating it yields CASSLETGDTIYF.